This T cell receptor (beta chain) was sequenced for a study of identical twins. Study observations and caveats: Among out-of-frame alpha sequences shared by twins, low generation probability occurred in excess. Invariant populations such as MAIT and iNKT cells could partly muddle zero-insertion analyses.

Points on this clonotype: The antigen is unknown.

Germline lookup yields CDR1 SQVTM and CDR2 ANQGSEA. V dropped 1 base and J dropped 3; count of bases not matched to a gene: 3. This CDR3 spans 15 amino acids. Via MiXCR, TCRdb re-called the 5' RACE reads, giving one row per CDR3 protein. The sample gives 700,000 or so distinct CDR3 sequences, 8.5% to 9.5% of which show up once; around 0.95% is in the top ten. This same sample was also taken into another study, of yellow fever vaccine responses in identical twins. That paper adds: Twins showed a vaccine T cell response that reportedly seemed partly convergent, partly personalized.

The sequence came from a woman in her late teens or twenties in good health. Sequencing used PBMCs. The chain joins TRBV29-1 to TRBJ2-1, with 10 bases identical to TRBD1. Here the CDR3 DNA reads TGCAGCGTTGAAGGGGGGGACAGGGGCTACAATGAGCAGTTCTTC. Its translation: CSVEGGDRGYNEQFF.